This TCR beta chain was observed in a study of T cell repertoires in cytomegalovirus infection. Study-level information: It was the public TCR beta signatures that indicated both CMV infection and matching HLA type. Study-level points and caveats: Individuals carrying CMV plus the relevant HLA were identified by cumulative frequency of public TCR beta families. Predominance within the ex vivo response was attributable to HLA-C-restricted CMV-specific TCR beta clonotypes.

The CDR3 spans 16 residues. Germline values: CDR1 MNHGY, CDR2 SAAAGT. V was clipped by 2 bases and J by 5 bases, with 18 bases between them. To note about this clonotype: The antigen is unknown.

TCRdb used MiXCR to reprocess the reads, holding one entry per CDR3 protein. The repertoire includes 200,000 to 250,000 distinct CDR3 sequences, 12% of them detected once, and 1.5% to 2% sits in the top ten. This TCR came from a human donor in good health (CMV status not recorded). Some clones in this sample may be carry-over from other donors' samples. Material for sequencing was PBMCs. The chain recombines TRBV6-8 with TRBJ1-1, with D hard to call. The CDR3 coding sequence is TGTGCCAGCAGTTACGTGCTGAGGTCCTCGGGGACTGAAGCTTTCTTT. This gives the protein CASSYVLRSSGTEAFF.